The 32 T cell receptor beta chains reported below all come from one sample, sequenced in a study of T cells expressing NK-cell markers. TCRdb reprocessed the 5' RACE reads; each CDR3 protein has one entry and no DNA is given. Recorded for this sample: about 300,000 distinct CDR3 sequences. The sample comprised blood T cells: a sorted CD56 or NKG2C T cell subset, CD4+ or CD8+ T cells, or bulk PBMC T cells (not recorded which). These receptors originate from a woman between 18 and 70 years old in good health.

The chain has TRBV2 and TRBJ1-6; the D call of TRBD1 rests on TCRdb alone, since no DNA is present to check it. Germline CDR1 is SNHLY and CDR2 is FYNNEI. This CDR3 region has 15 residues. The CDR3 region is CASSESAGENSPLHF.

The V gene is TRBV5-5, the J gene TRBJ2-2; the D call from TCRdb, TRBD1, cannot be confirmed without DNA. Looked up from germline, CDR1 is SGHKS and CDR2 is YYEKEE (reference sequence). The CDR3 runs to 16 residues. The CDR3: CASSVTRDSYTGELFF.

The CDR3 is CASSEDRIRLNEQFF. The chain recombines TRBV6-1 with TRBJ2-1; TCRdb calls TRBD1, which cannot be checked without DNA. CDR1 is MNHNS, CDR2 SASEGT, per germline. The CDR3 extends over 15 amino acids.

The CDR3 sequence: CASSLGGRANYGYTF. The chain couples TRBV12-3 or TRBV12-4 to TRBJ1-2. The CDR3 extends over 15 amino acids.

This rearrangement joins TRBV12-3 or TRBV12-4 to TRBJ2-2; TCRdb names TRBD2, which stays unverified in the absence of DNA. CDR3 size: 17 residues. The CDR3 loop is CASSLGVGGTNTGELFF.

CDR3 loop: CASSTPSGGRSYNEQFF. The gene calls are TRBV5-4 and TRBJ2-1; TCRdb reports TRBD2, a call that lacks DNA to check it against. This CDR3 spans 17 amino acids. Germline lookup yields CDR1 SGHNT and CDR2 YYREEE (reference sequence).

The CDR3 region is CATHGVRTEAFF. The V call is TRBV12-3 or TRBV12-4, the J call TRBJ1-1. The CDR3 contains 12 residues.

The genes are TRBV7-9 and TRBJ1-1; TCRdb returns TRBD1, unconfirmable since there is no DNA. This CDR3 has 14 residues. Germline lookup yields CDR1 SEHNR and CDR2 FQNEAQ (reference sequence). CDR3 region: CASSHPPPRPEAFF.

The chain employs TRBV20-1 and TRBJ1-1. There are 11 residues in the CDR3. Per the germline V gene, CDR1 is DFQATT and CDR2 is SNEGSKA (reference sequence). CDR3 protein: CSARENTEAFF.

The V gene is TRBV7-2, the J gene TRBJ2-1; TCRdb reports TRBD1, a call that lacks DNA to check it against. Germline lookup yields CDR1 SGHTA and CDR2 FQGNSA. The CDR3 consists of 13 residues. Here the CDR3 reads CASSSGQNNEQFF.

CDR3 amino acids: CASSLAGDNEKLFF. This sequence joins TRBV5-6 and TRBJ1-4; without DNA, the TCRdb call of TRBD1 cannot be checked. Germline loops: CDR1 SGHDT, CDR2 YYEEEE. CDR3 length: 14 amino acids.

The chain is built from TRBV12-3 or TRBV12-4 and TRBJ2-1; TCRdb's D call, TRBD2, is unchecked because there is no DNA. The CDR3 contains 15 residues. CDR3 residues: CASSGGTSGHNEQFF.

The rearrangement joins TRBV4-3 to TRBJ1-5. Germline assignment: CDR1 LGHNA and CDR2 YSLEER. CDR3 length: 15 residues. The CDR3 loop is CASSLDRMGNQPQHF.

This sequence joins TRBV29-1 and TRBJ1-2; TCRdb's D call, TRBD1, is unchecked because there is no DNA. Germline CDR1 and CDR2: SQVTM and ANQGSEA. The CDR3 sequence is 14 residues long. The CDR3 reads CSADLTPPNYGYTF.

The chain links TRBV9 to TRBJ2-1; the D call of TRBD2 rests on TCRdb alone, since no DNA is present to check it. Germline CDR1 and CDR2: SGDLS and YYNGEE. This CDR3 has 15 residues. CDR3 in amino acids: CASSPDPGLAFNRFF.

The chain carries TRBV3-1 and TRBJ1-5; TCRdb outputs TRBD1, but without DNA this stays unchecked. The CDR3 covers 14 residues. From germline, CDR1 is LGHDT and CDR2 YNNKEL (reference sequence). CDR3 residues: CASSPGILNQPQHF.

The CDR3 sequence is CASSSPFFGGAGGYTF. This chain links TRBV7-2 with TRBJ1-2; TCRdb picks TRBD1, but there is no DNA to check that call. The V gene's germline CDR1 is SGHTA and CDR2 FQGNSA. The CDR3 runs to 16 residues.

The rearrangement uses TRBV4-1 and TRBJ1-3; TCRdb selects TRBD1, and the lack of DNA leaves this call unchecked. The CDR3 is made up of 15 amino acids. Germline V CDR1 and CDR2: MGHRA, YSYEKL. This CDR3 reads CASSQPPGAGNTIYF.

V gene TRBV7-2 combines with J gene TRBJ1-2. Germline V CDR1 and CDR2: SGHTA, FQGNSA. The CDR3 contains 14 residues. CDR3 sequence reads: CASSLARSEYGYTF.

The chain links TRBV20-1 to TRBJ2-7; the D call of TRBD2 rests on TCRdb alone, since no DNA is present to check it. The CDR3 covers 15 residues. Per germline, CDR1 DFQATT and CDR2 SNEGSKA (reference sequence). The CDR3: CSARDQASGSYEQYF.

The CDR3 here is CASSQIPQSYQPQHF. The V and J genes are TRBV16 and TRBJ1-5. Per germline, CDR1 KGHSY and CDR2 FQNENV. The CDR3 has 15 residues.

V gene TRBV20-1 combines with J gene TRBJ2-2; TCRdb's D gene call, TRBD1, goes unchecked for lack of DNA. CDR3 length: 13 amino acids. CDR1 is DFQATT and CDR2 is SNEGSKA in the germline V gene (reference sequence). The CDR3 region is CSARSGAAGELFF.

This CDR3 reads CAISGGREGSQPQHF. The chain has TRBV10-3 and TRBJ1-5. Germline assignment: CDR1 ENHRY and CDR2 SYGVKD. The CDR3 is 15 residues long.

This chain links TRBV3-1 with TRBJ1-5; with no DNA, the TCRdb D assignment of TRBD1 cannot be verified. The germline CDR1 and CDR2 sequences are LGHDT and YNNKEL (reference sequence). This CDR3 is built from 15 residues. The CDR3 loop is CASSQGQGENQPQHF.

The chain uses TRBV20-1 and TRBJ2-3. There are 13 residues in the CDR3. Germline V gene data show CDR1 as DFQATT and CDR2 as SNEGSKA (reference sequence). CDR3 sequence: CSASFGSTDTQYF.

This chain joins TRBV20-1 and TRBJ2-7; TCRdb calls TRBD1, which cannot be checked without DNA. CDR3 length: 13 residues. The V gene's germline CDR1 is DFQATT and CDR2 SNEGSKA (reference sequence). CDR3 residues: CSASGTVLYEQYF.

The rearrangement joins TRBV5-4 to TRBJ2-3; no DNA is available, so the TRBD2 call from TCRdb remains unchecked. The CDR3 is made up of 17 amino acids. CDR1 is SGHNT, CDR2 YYREEE, per germline (reference sequence). CDR3: CASSPWTSGRTRDTQYF. The full variable domain, its missing parts supplied by reference TRBV5-4 and TRBJ2-3, is ETGVTQSPTHLIKTRGQQVTLRCSSQSGHNTVSWYQQALGQGPQFIFQYYREEENGRGNFPPRFSGLQFPNYSSELNVNALELDDSALYLCASSPWTSGRTRDTQYFGPGTRLTVL.

V and J are TRBV20-1 and TRBJ1-1; the D call of TRBD1 rests on TCRdb alone, since no DNA is present to check it. The CDR3 contains 13 residues. Germline CDR1 is DFQATT and CDR2 is SNEGSKA (reference sequence). CDR3: CSAARDPNTEAFF.

The chain links TRBV29-1 to TRBJ1-5; the D gene TCRdb calls, TRBD1, cannot be checked with no DNA. This CDR3 is 13 amino acids long. Per germline, CDR1 SQVTM and CDR2 ANQGSEA. This CDR3 reads CSVGGVSNQPQHF.

The chain joins TRBV6-1 to TRBJ2-7; TCRdb's D call, TRBD2, is unchecked because there is no DNA. In germline, CDR1 is MNHNS, CDR2 SASEGT. The CDR3 sequence is 16 residues long. The CDR3 loop is CASSPFLLAGPYEQYF.

V is TRBV4-3 and J is TRBJ2-4; lacking DNA, the TRBD1 call made by TCRdb goes unchecked. This CDR3 is 13 amino acids long. Germline V gives CDR1 LGHNA, CDR2 YSLEER. The CDR3 loop reads CASQGQGTNIQYF.

The chain links TRBV3-1 to TRBJ2-3; the TCRdb call, TRBD1, lacks DNA for checking. There are 15 residues in the CDR3. Germline V gene sequence: CDR1 LGHDT, CDR2 YNNKEL (reference sequence). CDR3 residues: CASSTGGSLADTQYF.